This TCR beta chain was sequenced in a study of T cell responses to AZD1222 COVID-19 vaccine. Study-wide points: Donors in the cohort were predominantly white British and more often female, and clonal diversity was possibly underestimated. Spike-spanning, vaccine-associated CD4 TCRs were dominant at 160-218 and 743-854. Spike-specific TCRs gained breadth and depth after people received two AZD1222 doses. Without day 14 samples, only post-peak T cell repertoires were studied.

TCRdb's table, derived via immunoSEQ multiplex PCR, lists solely in-frame clones and lacks some. The sample yields tens of thousands of clones, around 85% seen once. With regard to this clone: Its antigen is as yet unknown.

This material consisted of peripheral blood, taken on day 0 of MenACWY control vaccination. This receptor was identified in an adult in good health.

CDR3 region: CATPAGGYGNTIYF. CDR3 DNA: TGCGCCACCCCGGCCGGGGGATATGGAAACACCATATATTTT. The chain joins TRBV23-1 to TRBJ1-3, with TRBD1 as a possible D gene (5 bases). TRBV23-1 is noted as an ORF with a role that remains uncertain. Trimming stripped 10 bases from V and 3 bases from J, with 16 bases between. This CDR3 is 14 amino acids long.